A selection of T cell receptor beta chains follows, all from one sample in a study of blood T cells in healthy people across ages. Each CDR3 protein gets one entry after TCRdb re-called the 5' RACE reads with MiXCR. The data show about 970,000 distinct CDR3 sequences, roughly half seen once. The source material was blood. The source is a woman in her fifties or sixties in good health. The CDR3 runs from the conserved cysteine through the conserved F or W. D genes are given only for firm matches. The size of a clone is reported for some rows only, either as once, few or many, or as a class for expanded clones.

clone size,D gene,J gene,V gene,CDR3 DNA,CDR3 protein
NA,NA,TRBJ2-3,TRBV20-1,TGCAGTGCTAGAGGTCTTGGTGCTACGCAGTATTTT,CSARGLGATQYF
NA,TRBD2,TRBJ2-3,TRBV4-1,TGCGCCAGCAGCCAACCGACTAGCGGAATAGATACGCAGTATTTT,CASSQPTSGIDTQYF
once,NA,TRBJ1-4,TRBV28,TGTGCCAGCAGTTCGACTAGGGGAAAACTGTTTTTT,CASSSTRGKLFF
few,NA,TRBJ2-6,TRBV29-1,TGCAGCGTCCTACCCACACAGGGTGGTGGGGCCAACGTCCTGACTTTC,CSVLPTQGGGANVLTF
NA,TRBD2,TRBJ2-7,TRBV20-1,TGCAGTGCTAGAGGATTACTAGCGTCTCGCTACGAGCAGTACTTC,CSARGLLASRYEQYF
NA,NA,TRBJ2-7,TRBV21-1,TGTGCCAGCAGCAAAGCGGGCCAAGAAGCGGGGCCCTACGAGCAGTACTTC,CASSKAGQEAGPYEQYF
few,NA,TRBJ2-3,TRBV12-3/TRBV12-4,TGTGCCAGCAGCTCGGGATTCCTCACAGATACGCAGTATTTT,CASSSGFLTDTQYF
NA,TRBD2,TRBJ2-5,TRBV12-3/TRBV12-4,TGTGCCAGCAGCAATAGCGGGCGATCCTACAATGAGCAGTACTTC,CASSNSGRSYNEQYF
NA,NA,TRBJ2-5,TRBV20-1,TGCAGTGCCGTAGTACACGGGGGAGGAGAGACCCAGTACTTC,CSAVVHGGGETQYF
NA,NA,TRBJ2-5,TRBV3-1,TGTGCCAGCAGCCCAGGCCGGCAGCACCAAGAGACCCAGTACTTC,CASSPGRQHQETQYF
NA,TRBD1,TRBJ2-4,TRBV24-1,TGTGCCACCAGTGACCCGGGACAGGGGGACAAAAACATTCAGTACTTC,CATSDPGQGDKNIQYF
NA,NA,TRBJ2-5,TRBV4-2,TGTGCCAGCAGCCAGGGGGACGGAAACCAAGAGACCCAGTACTTC,CASSQGDGNQETQYF
NA,NA,TRBJ2-5,TRBV12-3/TRBV12-4,TGTGCCAGCAGTTTCCCATCGTATAAAGAGACCCAGTACTTC,CASSFPSYKETQYF
many,NA,TRBJ2-7,TRBV3-1,TGTGCCAGCAGCCCCCTTGGCGAGCAGTACTTC,CASSPLGEQYF
few,NA,TRBJ2-6,TRBV20-1,TGCAGTGCTAGAGATCTCAGGACCTCTGGGGCCAACGTCCTGACTTTC,CSARDLRTSGANVLTF
NA,TRBD2,TRBJ2-3,TRBV27,TGTGCCAGCAGTTTCTTAATAGCGGGAGGGCCAACAGATACGCAGTATTTT,CASSFLIAGGPTDTQYF
few,TRBD2,TRBJ2-3,TRBV28,TGTGCCAGCAGTTCCCGACTAGCGGGAGGCACAGATACGCAGTATTTT,CASSSRLAGGTDTQYF
few,NA,TRBJ2-3,TRBV6-2/TRBV6-3,TGTGCCAGCAGTTACTCGAGCACTAGCACAGATACGCAGTATTTT,CASSYSSTSTDTQYF
few,NA,TRBJ2-7,TRBV4-1,TGCGCCAGCAGCCAAGAAGATGAGGAGGGCTCCTACGAGCAGTACTTC,CASSQEDEEGSYEQYF
NA,TRBD2,TRBJ2-7,TRBV13,TGTGCCAGCAGTCAACGCCGGCTAGCGGGTTACAATGAGCAGTACTTC,CASSQRRLAGYNEQYF
NA,NA,TRBJ2-5,TRBV28,TGTGCCAGCTCCCCCCCAGGACAGTACCGACCCCCGTTCTTC,CASSPPGQYRPPFF
NA,NA,TRBJ2-3,TRBV28,TGTGCCAGCAGTTTATACGGCGGATGGGATACGCAGTATTTT,CASSLYGGWDTQYF
few,NA,TRBJ2-4,TRBV2,TGTGCCAGCAGTGAGGGGCAGTTATACATTCAGTACTTC,CASSEGQLYIQYF
NA,NA,TRBJ2-1,TRBV20-1,TGCAGTGCGATTAAACAGACTTCCTCCTACAATGAGCAGTTCTTC,CSAIKQTSSYNEQFF
few,NA,TRBJ2-3,TRBV7-2,TGTGCCAGCAGCTTATTGCCGGGACGCCGCACAGATACGCAGTATTTT,CASSLLPGRRTDTQYF
NA,NA,TRBJ2-5,TRBV3-1,TGTGCTAGCAGCCCGACGGACAGTCAAGAGACCCAGTACTTC,CASSPTDSQETQYF
NA,TRBD1,TRBJ2-7,TRBV20-1,TGCAGTGCTAACCAACCAAGGACAGGGCGAGGCTACGAGCAGTACTTC,CSANQPRTGRGYEQYF
NA,NA,TRBJ1-2,TRBV12-3/TRBV12-4,TGTGCCAGCAGTTTTGGCACCCGTGCCTATGGCTACACCTTC,CASSFGTRAYGYTF
NA,NA,TRBJ1-2,TRBV7-2,TGTGCCAGCAGCCCTCTAGCGGTCAGAGACTATGGCTACACCTTC,CASSPLAVRDYGYTF
NA,TRBD1,TRBJ2-1,TRBV4-3,TGCGCCAGCAGCCCTCAACAGGGGGCGCGAATCTACAATGAGCAGTTCTTC,CASSPQQGARIYNEQFF
NA,NA,TRBJ1-2,TRBV27,TGTGCCAGCAGTTTGTCCAGGGCGACCCTTTCTAACTATGGCTACACCTTC,CASSLSRATLSNYGYTF